This T cell receptor (beta chain) derives from a study of blood T cell repertoires in COVID-19. Study-level background: Acute and convalescent COVID-19 specimens originated in the United States, Italy and Spain.

V was pared by 6 bases and J by 0 bases, with 9 bases between. The CDR3 has 13 amino acids. CDR1 SNHLY and CDR2 FYNNEI come from the germline V gene. This study enrolled people aged about 18 to 100 from around 25 US geographic areas. The study counted Cohort 3 donors as recovered given two negative PCRs, clearance, or symptom resolution. Original processing methods: Amplification of reference gene primers was used by the study to estimate nucleated cell counts. Generated by immunoSEQ multiplex PCR, the TCRdb table keeps only in-frame clones and is missing some. That table supplies the V and J calls and clone size; D and trimming were determined from the DNA. The table records 150,000 to 200,000 clones, more than 65% of them present only once.

This chain connects TRBV2 to TRBJ2-7; D unclear. The sequencing input was PBMCs or T cells enriched from blood (not recorded which). This receptor was identified in a man between 35 and 55 years old who had recovered from COVID-19. CDR3 nucleotide sequence: TGTGCCAGCAGCCTCGTCCCCTCCTACGAGCAGTACTTC. Its translation: CASSLVPSYEQYF.